What follows is one T cell receptor (beta chain) and its context. Its antigen is unidentified. The V gene end was trimmed by 4 bases and the J gene end by 7 bases; junction bases not matched to a gene: 8. This CDR3 region has 15 residues. Per germline, CDR1 PRHDT and CDR2 FYEKMQ (reference sequence). This record comes from a study of cytomegalovirus exposure and HLA in healthy donors. Study-wide points: A highly shared variant cluster was judged a likely technical artifact.

These donors, healthy bone marrow donors, were studied. The primer mix had 60 Vbeta and 13 Jbeta primers. This table comes from immunoSEQ multiplex PCR, and its TCRdb copy is limited to in-frame clones, with some not included. The sample lists about 140,000 clones; around 73% were seen once. The TCR originated in a female donor in good health and CMV-seronegative. The V call is TRBV13, the J call TRBJ2-7; the match to TRBD2 covers 12 bases. Sequencing was performed on PBMCs. CDR3 sequence (DNA): TGTGCCAGCAGCTCCAGACTAGCGGGAGAAGTTGAGCAGTACTTC. Amino acid sequence: CASSSRLAGEVEQYF.